This note documents a single T cell receptor beta chain sequence. The method was immunoSEQ multiplex PCR; TCRdb's version includes in-frame clones alone and lacks a portion of them. The sample yields roughly 71,000 clones, less than 97% seen once. These data come from a study of technical replicates of blood from several donors. CDR1 MDHEN and CDR2 SYDVKM come from the germline V gene. The CDR3 covers 15 residues. Trimming at V came to 6 bases and at J to 1 base, leaving 5 bases not matched to a gene. Material for sequencing was T cells isolated from PBMCs. The origin of this receptor is a human donor in good health. The genes are TRBV28 and TRBJ2-3, with TRBD2 identical over 9 bases. DNA of the CDR3: TGTGCCAGCAGCCAGCGGGAGGCGGGCACAGATACGCAGTATTTT. Protein sequence: CASSQREAGTDTQYF.